The 8 T cell receptor beta chains reported below all come from one sample, sequenced in a study of radiation and T cells in renal cell carcinoma. Generated by immunoSEQ multiplex PCR, the TCRdb table keeps only in-frame clones and is missing some. The repertoire holds about 130,000 clones, with around 81% as singletons. Time point in this sample: blood 2 weeks post-SBRT. The treatment here: 15 Gy SBRT to primary tumor, nephrectomy 4 weeks later. The sample was blood, taken from a patient whose treatment included radiotherapy and nephrectomy. These receptors all stem from a man aged 50-60 years with renal cell carcinoma.

CDR3 coding DNA: TGTGCCAGCAGCTCCCGTGCATCGGACAGGGGGTTTACTGAAGCTTTCTTT. Its translation: CASSSRASDRGFTEAFF. The rearrangement joins TRBV7-3 to TRBJ1-1; TRBD1 agrees at 10 bases. This CDR3 contains 17 residues. Trimming cost V 4 bases and J 5 bases; bases outside gene matches: 13. Germline CDR1 SGHTA, CDR2 FQGTGA.

For this clone: A junction end diverges from the germline sequence, so it may reflect a read error. J is TRBJ2-3 and V is TRBV9, with D possibly TRBD1 on 5 matching bases. Germline V lookup: CDR1 SGDLS, CDR2 YYNGEE. The CDR3 covers 13 residues. The CDR3 loop reads CVSSVTDTDTQYF. CDR3 DNA: TGTGTCAGCAGTGTGACAGACACAGATACGCAGTATTTT.

This clone was counted a few times. V gene TRBV23-1 combines with J gene TRBJ1-6; D might be TRBD1 (6 bases). Being an ORF, TRBV23-1 has a function that is uncertain. The CDR3 sequence is 14 residues long. V lost 10 bases and J lost 10, with 20 bases in between. CDR3 DNA sequence: TGCGCCATCCCCAGGGAGGGAGGGGGATCACCCCTCCACTTT. As protein: CAIPREGGGSPLHF.

The genes are TRBV10-3 and TRBJ2-7; TRBD2 aligns across 13 bases. CDR1 and CDR2 from the germline V gene are ENHRY and SYGVKD. V gave up 9 bases and J gave up 2 bases; unmatched junction bases: 13. The length of the CDR3 is 17 residues. The CDR3 DNA reads TGTGCCATAGGTGAAGGACTAGCGGGAGAACCCCCCTACGAGCAGTACTTC. Protein: CAIGEGLAGEPPYEQYF.

The chain couples TRBV7-3 to TRBJ2-2; no definite D call. This CDR3 region has 15 residues. The germline V gene encodes CDR1 SGHTA and CDR2 FQGTGA. The V end was cut by 6 bases, the J end by 1 base, with 12 bases between. In nucleotides, the CDR3 is TGTGCCAGCAGTATAGCCGCTGGGAACACCGGGGAGCTGTTTTTT. Amino acid sequence: CASSIAAGNTGELFF.

J is TRBJ1-2 and V is TRBV27; tentatively, D is TRBD1 (5 bases). CDR3 length equals 13 residues. Germline V lookup: CDR1 MNHEY, CDR2 SMNVEV (reference sequence). With 7 bases removed from V and 2 bases from J, the gap between germline ends came to 11 bases. The CDR3 DNA follows: TGTGCCAGCATGCAGGGCTGGAACTATGGCTACACCTTC. Translated: CASMQGWNYGYTF.

The rearrangement links TRBV6-5 to TRBJ1-5; D remains ambiguous. This CDR3 spans 15 amino acids. Germline V CDR1 and CDR2: MNHEY, SVGAGI. Trimming shortened V by 0 bases and J by 4 bases, and 10 bases separated the two germline ends. The CDR3 nucleotides read TGTGCCAGCAGTTACTCGCCCGACCTGAATCAGCCCCAGCATTTT. Residues: CASSYSPDLNQPQHF.

J is TRBJ2-7 and V is TRBV6-5; no reliable D call. Germline CDR1 is MNHEY and CDR2 is SVGAGI. The CDR3 consists of 14 residues. V gave up 6 bases and J gave up 1 base, with 13 bases separating them. The CDR3 nucleotides are TGTGCCAGCAGGATTAGGCCCATGTCCTACGAGCAGTACTTC. This gives the protein CASRIRPMSYEQYF.